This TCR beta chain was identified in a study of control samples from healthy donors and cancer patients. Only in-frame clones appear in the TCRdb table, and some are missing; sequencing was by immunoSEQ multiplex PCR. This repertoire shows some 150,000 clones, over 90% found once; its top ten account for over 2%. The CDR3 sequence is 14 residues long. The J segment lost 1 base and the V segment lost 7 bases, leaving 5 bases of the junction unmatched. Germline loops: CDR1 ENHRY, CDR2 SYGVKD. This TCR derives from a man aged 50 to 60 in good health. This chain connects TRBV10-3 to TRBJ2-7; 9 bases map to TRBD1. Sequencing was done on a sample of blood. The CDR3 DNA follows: TGTGCCATCACCCGGACAGGGGATTCCTACGAGCAGTACTTC. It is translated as CAITRTGDSYEQYF.